This section outlines one T cell receptor beta chain sequence together with its context. The antigen is undetermined. The data were taken from a study of monozygotic twins with inflammatory bowel disease. Study results and caveats: Immunosuppressive treatment differences may have increased patient repertoire variability. Healthy co-twins showed greater TCRbeta diversity (inverse Simpson) than IBD patients.

From the 5' RACE reads, TCRdb lists one entry per CDR3 protein and no DNA. The listing contains 200,000 to 250,000 distinct CDR3 sequences. The sequenced material came from blood. This sequence originates from a human donor with ulcerative colitis or Crohn's disease, or a healthy co-twin of an affected twin (not recorded which).

The CDR3 loop reads CATSDGHSRPFF. J is TRBJ2-1 and V is TRBV24-1; TCRdb outputs TRBD1, but without DNA this stays unchecked. The CDR3 sequence is 12 residues long. The germline V gene has CDR1 KGHDR and CDR2 SFDVKD.